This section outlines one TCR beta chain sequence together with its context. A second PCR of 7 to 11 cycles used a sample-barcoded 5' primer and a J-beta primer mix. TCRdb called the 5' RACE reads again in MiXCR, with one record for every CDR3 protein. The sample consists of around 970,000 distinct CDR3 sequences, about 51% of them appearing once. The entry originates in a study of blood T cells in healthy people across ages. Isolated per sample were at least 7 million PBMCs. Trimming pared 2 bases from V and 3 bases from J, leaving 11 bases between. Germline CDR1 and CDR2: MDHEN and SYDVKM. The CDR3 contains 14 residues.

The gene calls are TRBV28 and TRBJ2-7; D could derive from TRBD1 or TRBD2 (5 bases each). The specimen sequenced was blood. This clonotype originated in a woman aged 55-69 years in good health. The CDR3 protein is CASSLEGPIYEQYF. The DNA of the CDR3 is TGTGCCAGCAGTTTAGAGGGGCCAATCTACGAGCAGTACTTC.